This T cell receptor beta chain stems from a study of cytomegalovirus exposure and HLA in healthy donors. In the study overall: The platform used for the roughly 110 validation repertoires matched that of the approximately 670 first-cohort repertoires, a later analysis reported.

Assay used: immunoSEQ multiplex PCR; TCRdb lists only in-frame clones, some missing. The table includes 200,000 to 300,000 clones, roughly 84% detected once. Study outcomes and limitations: CMV antigen specificity of a few CMV-associated chains was confirmed in vitro. Per published reports, the classifier diagnosed cytomegalovirus status with high specificity and sensitivity.

The sample holds one count of this clone. Its antigen remains unknown. Trimming cost V 1 base and J 3 bases, with 13 bases left between them. This CDR3 has 15 residues. From germline, CDR1 is SGHVS and CDR2 FQNEAQ. This TCR was sampled from a man aged 18 to 29 in good health and CMV-seropositive. The source material was PBMCs. The genes are TRBV7-8 and TRBJ2-7; D might be TRBD2 (6 bases). The CDR3 DNA is TGTGCCAGCAGCTTAGTCCTAGCGAGCAGCTACGAGCAGTACTTC. It specifies CASSLVLASSYEQYF. Looking up the rest from reference TRBV7-8 and TRBJ2-7 gives the full variable domain: GAGVSQSPRYKVAKRGQDVALRCDPISGHVSLFWYQQALGQGPEFLTYFQNEAQLDKSGLPSDRFFAERPEGSVSTLKIQRTQQEDSAVYLCASSLVLASSYEQYFGPGTRLTVT.